The source of this TCR beta chain is a study of blood T cell repertoires in COVID-19. Study background: Sites in the United States, Italy and Spain provided acute and convalescent COVID-19 samples. The analysed material was cDNA or gDNA that came from T cells, B-cell-depleted T cells, or PBMCs.

V shed 6 bases, J shed 10 bases, and the junction held 8 bases outside the gene matches. In germline, CDR1 is MNHEY, CDR2 SVGAGI. This CDR3 spans 13 amino acids. Original processing notes: By means of reference gene primer amplification, nucleated cell counts were estimated. Assay: immunoSEQ multiplex PCR; the TCRdb copy retains only in-frame clones and omits some. That table furnishes V, J and clone size, whereas the DNA furnished D and trimming. The sample lists approximately 90,000 clones; approximately 82% were seen once. The specimen was peripheral blood. V and J are TRBV6-5 and TRBJ2-1, with 8 bases identical to TRBD1. The TCR originated in a man aged 55-75 years with acute or convalescent COVID-19. CDR3: CASRPPGGSEQFF. For the CDR3, the DNA is TGTGCCAGCAGACCCCCAGGGGGCAGCGAGCAGTTCTTC.